This paragraph covers one TCR beta chain sequence. Its target is unknown. This sample was included in a study of cytomegalovirus exposure and HLA in healthy donors. Study observations and caveats: Upon later analysis, TCR association rates were observed to vary by HLA locus, being highest for DRB1 and lowest for HLA-C. A later analysis found that most CMV-associated TCR beta chains appeared HLA-restricted. Cytomegalovirus-associated status was assigned to some 160 TCR beta chains.

60 Vbeta and 13 Jbeta primers were used in PCR. TCRdb's copy holds only in-frame clones and misses some; the assay was immunoSEQ multiplex PCR. This table has about 95,000 clones, about three quarters appearing once. The CDR3 extends over 14 amino acids. CDR1 SGHVS and CDR2 FNYEAQ come from the germline V gene. Trimming took off 2 bases at V and 6 bases at J, with 11 bases between the two ends. The source of this sequence is a man in his sixties in good health and CMV-seronegative. The chain has TRBV7-6 and TRBJ2-1, with D unresolved. Source material: PBMCs. The CDR3 region has the DNA TGTGCCAGCAGCTTACCTTATCACGGCAATGAGCAGTTCTTC. Its translation is CASSLPYHGNEQFF. Using reference TRBV7-6 and TRBJ2-1 for the parts outside the CDR3, the full variable domain is GAGVSQSPRYKVTKRGQDVALRCDPISGHVSLYWYRQALGQGPEFLTYFNYEAQQDKSGLPNDRFSAERPEGSISTLTIQRTEQRDSAMYRCASSLPYHGNEQFFGPGTRLTVL.